This T cell receptor beta chain was recovered during a study of OX40 agonist ivuxolimab in advanced cancers. Findings and caveats of the study: Blood T cells, both CD4+ and CD8+, expanded clonally by week 6 at 0.1 to 3.0 mg/kg. Some patients who did not respond also had low normalized T-cell clonal expansion.

In the case of this clone: Its antigen remains unknown.

The CDR3 runs to 16 residues. Between the trimmed V and J ends, which lost 1 base and 4 bases, there was a span of 15 bases. The germline gives CDR1 SGHDT, CDR2 YYEEEE. TCRdb's table, derived via immunoSEQ multiplex PCR, lists solely in-frame clones and lacks some. The sample yields 75,000 to 100,000 clones, roughly four fifths seen once. This TCR derives from an adult with an advanced solid tumor such as melanoma, head and neck, liver or kidney cancer. Source: CD4+ or CD8+ T cells sorted from blood, taken in a trial of the OX40 agonist ivuxolimab. The chain carries TRBV5-6 and TRBJ2-1; TRBD1 is a possible D gene (6 bases). As DNA, the CDR3 is TGTGCCAGCAGCTTGAGACCAGGACAGAGATACAATGAGCAGTTCTTC. Residues: CASSLRPGQRYNEQFF.